The entry below gives a single T cell receptor (beta chain) sequence along with its context. This sample is part of a study of PD-1 blockade in classical Hodgkin lymphoma. Germline CDR1 and CDR2: MNHEY and SVGAGI. Trimming took 5 bases from V and 0 from J, leaving 13 bases between them. The CDR3 consists of 15 residues. The assay was immunoSEQ multiplex PCR, and TCRdb's table has in-frame clones only and misses some. Counted here are approximately 73,000 clones, approximately 94% occurring once; the ten biggest clones make up 6.5% to 8%. Relapse was seen in all patients after autologous stem cell transplantation, and brentuximab vedotin exposure was variable.

The chain recombines TRBV6-5 with TRBJ1-1, with D maybe TRBD1 (6 bases). Sequenced material: peripheral blood mononuclear cells (PBMCs), taken at baseline. The TCR sequence derives from a human donor with classical Hodgkin lymphoma. The CDR3 DNA reads TGTGCCAGCAGTCGGACAGCCAGGCTGAACACTGAAGCTTTCTTT. Translation gives CASSRTARLNTEAFF.